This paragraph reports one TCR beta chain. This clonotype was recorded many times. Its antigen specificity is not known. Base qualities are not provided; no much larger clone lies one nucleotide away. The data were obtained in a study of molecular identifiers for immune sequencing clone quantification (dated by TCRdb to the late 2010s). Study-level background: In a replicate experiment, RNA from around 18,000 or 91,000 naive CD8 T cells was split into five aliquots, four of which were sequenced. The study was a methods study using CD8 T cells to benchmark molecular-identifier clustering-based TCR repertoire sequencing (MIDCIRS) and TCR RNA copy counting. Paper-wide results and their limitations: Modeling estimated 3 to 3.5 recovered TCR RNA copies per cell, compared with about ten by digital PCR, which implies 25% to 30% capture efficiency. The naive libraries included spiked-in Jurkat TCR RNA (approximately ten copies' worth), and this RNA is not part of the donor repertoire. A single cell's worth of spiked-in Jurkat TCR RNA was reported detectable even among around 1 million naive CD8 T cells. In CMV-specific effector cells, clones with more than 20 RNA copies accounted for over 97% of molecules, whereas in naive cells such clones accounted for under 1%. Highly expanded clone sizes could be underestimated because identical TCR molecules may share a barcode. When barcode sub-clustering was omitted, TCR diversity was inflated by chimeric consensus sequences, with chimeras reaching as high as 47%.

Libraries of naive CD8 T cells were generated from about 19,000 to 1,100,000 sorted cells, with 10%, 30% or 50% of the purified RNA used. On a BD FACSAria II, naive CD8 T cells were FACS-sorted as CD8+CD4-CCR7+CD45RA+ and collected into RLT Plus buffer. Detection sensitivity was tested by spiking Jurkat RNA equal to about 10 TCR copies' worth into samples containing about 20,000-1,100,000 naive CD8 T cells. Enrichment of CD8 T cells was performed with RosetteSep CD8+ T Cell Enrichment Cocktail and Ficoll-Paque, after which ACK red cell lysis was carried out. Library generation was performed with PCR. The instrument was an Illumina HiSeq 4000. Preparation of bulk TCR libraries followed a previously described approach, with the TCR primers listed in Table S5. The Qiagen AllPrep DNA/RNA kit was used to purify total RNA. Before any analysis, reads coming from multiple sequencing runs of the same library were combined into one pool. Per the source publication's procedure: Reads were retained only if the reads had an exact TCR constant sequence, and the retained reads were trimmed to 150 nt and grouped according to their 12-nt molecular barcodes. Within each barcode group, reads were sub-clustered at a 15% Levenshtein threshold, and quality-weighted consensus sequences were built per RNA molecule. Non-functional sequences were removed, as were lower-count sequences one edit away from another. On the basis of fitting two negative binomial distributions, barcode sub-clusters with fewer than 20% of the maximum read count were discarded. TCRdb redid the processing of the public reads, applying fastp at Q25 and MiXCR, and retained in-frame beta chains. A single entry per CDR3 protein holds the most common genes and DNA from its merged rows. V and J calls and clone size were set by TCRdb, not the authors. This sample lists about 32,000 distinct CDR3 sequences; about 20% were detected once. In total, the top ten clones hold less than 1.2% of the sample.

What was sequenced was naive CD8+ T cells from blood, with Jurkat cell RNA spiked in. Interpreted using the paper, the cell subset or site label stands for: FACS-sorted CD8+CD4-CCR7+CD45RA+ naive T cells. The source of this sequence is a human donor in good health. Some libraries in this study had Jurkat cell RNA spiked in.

The DNA sequence follows: TGTGCCAGCAGCTCAGGGGGTTGGGAGCAGTACTTC. The encoded protein is CASSSGGWEQYF. In this chain, TRBV5-5 is recombined with TRBJ2-7; 7 bases in the junction line up with TRBD1. Spanning cysteine to phenylalanine, the CDR3 consists of 12 amino acids. The kept DNA is CDR3 alone, 36 bases in frame from the first base. The germline V end is reduced by 3 bases and the J end by 7 bases; junction bases left unmatched: 4. CDR1 and CDR2, per the germline V gene (reference sequence), are SGHKS and YYEKEE.